Below are 14 T cell receptor beta chains sequenced from a single sample in a study of OX40 agonist ivuxolimab in advanced cancers. Profiling relied on immunoSEQ multiplex PCR, and the TCRdb table lists in-frame clones only, not all of them. The sample lists about 39,000 clones, approximately 75% occurring once. The sequenced sample was CD4+ or CD8+ T cells sorted from blood, obtained in a trial of the OX40 agonist ivuxolimab. All receptors come from an adult with an advanced solid tumor such as melanoma, head and neck, liver or kidney cancer.

This clone was detected only a few times. The chain carries TRBV10-2 and TRBJ1-1; D unclear. This CDR3 has 14 amino acids. Germline lookup yields CDR1 WSHSY and CDR2 SAAADI. V gave up 4 bases and J gave up 0 bases, with 9 bases separating them. This chain's CDR3 is CASSVGRMNTEAFF. The CDR3 DNA sequence: TGCGCCAGCAGTGTAGGGAGAATGAACACTGAAGCTTTCTTT.

This clone occurred once. V and J are TRBV14 and TRBJ1-1; 7 nucleotides align to TRBD1. Germline V lookup: CDR1 SGHDN, CDR2 FVKESK. The CDR3 covers 14 residues. V shed 4 bases, J shed 6 bases, and the junction held 8 bases outside the gene matches. CDR3 sequence (DNA): TGTGCCAGCAGCCGGGACAGCGTCTCCCCTGAAGCTTTCTTT. Translated, it gives CASSRDSVSPEAFF.

The rearrangement uses TRBV6-1 and TRBJ1-1; D gene ambiguous. The CDR3 is 14 amino acids. Germline CDR1 MNHNS, CDR2 SASEGT. With 3 bases removed from V and 0 bases from J, the gap between germline ends came to 8 bases. The chain's CDR3 is CASSDQAMNTEAFF. As DNA, the CDR3 is TGTGCCAGCAGTGACCAGGCCATGAACACTGAAGCTTTCTTT.

The V and J genes are TRBV7-9 and TRBJ1-1, with D possibly matching TRBD1 (5 bases). This CDR3 region has 17 residues. V dropped 5 bases and J dropped 4 bases, with 23 bases sitting between them. Per the germline V gene, CDR1 is SEHNR and CDR2 is FQNEAQ (reference sequence). The CDR3 nucleotides read TGTGCCAGCAGCCCTCTACCGGGACGCCTTTCGGGCACTGAAGCTTTCTTT. This sequence encodes CASSPLPGRLSGTEAFF.

The rearrangement joins TRBV19 to TRBJ1-1, with 9 bases lining up with TRBD1. Germline assignment: CDR1 LNHDA and CDR2 SQIVND (reference sequence). The CDR3 extends over 14 amino acids. V lost 5 bases, J lost 7 bases, and 8 bases stayed unmatched. CDR3 sequence: CASSRDRERDEAFF. CDR3 DNA: TGTGCCAGTAGTCGGGACAGGGAACGGGATGAAGCTTTCTTT.

The chain couples TRBV13 to TRBJ2-5; 7 bases agree with TRBD1. The trim removed 5 bases at V and 0 bases at J, leaving 9 bases unmatched. The CDR3 loop spans 16 amino acids. Germline V gene lookup returns CDR1 PRHDT and CDR2 FYEKMQ (reference sequence). This chain's CDR3 is CASSPLEGANQETQYF. CDR3 nucleotide sequence: TGTGCCAGCAGCCCTTTAGAGGGGGCTAACCAAGAGACCCAGTACTTC.

This chain uses TRBV10-1 with TRBJ1-2, with D maybe TRBD1 (5 bases). CDR3 size: 13 residues. V dropped 0 bases and J dropped 4 bases, with 6 bases sitting between them. Germline CDR1 and CDR2: WNHNN and SYGVQD (reference sequence). In nucleotides, the CDR3 is TGCGCCAGCAGTGAGTCGGGACCCTATGGCTACACCTTC. Its translation: CASSESGPYGYTF.

The chain employs TRBV7-6 and TRBJ2-1; D is unclear. Germline CDR1 and CDR2: SGHVS and FNYEAQ. There are 15 residues in the CDR3. The V gene lost 2 bases and the J gene lost 0 bases, with 8 bases spanning the gap. CDR3 DNA sequence: TGTGCCAGCAGCTTAAGGCCCAGCTCCTACAATGAGCAGTTCTTC. This sequence encodes CASSLRPSSYNEQFF. The whole variable domain, filled in from reference TRBV7-6 and TRBJ2-1, reads GAGVSQSPRYKVTKRGQDVALRCDPISGHVSLYWYRQALGQGPEFLTYFNYEAQQDKSGLPNDRFSAERPEGSISTLTIQRTEQRDSAMYRCASSLRPSSYNEQFFGPGTRLTVL.

The chain combines TRBV7-3 with TRBJ2-1; TRBD1 aligns across 7 bases. This CDR3 is built from 15 residues. V gave up 6 bases and J gave up 0 bases; unmatched junction bases: 5. Germline assignment: CDR1 SGHTA and CDR2 FQGTGA. CDR3 protein: CASSATGDSYNEQFF. CDR3 DNA sequence: TGTGCCAGCAGTGCTACAGGGGACTCCTACAATGAGCAGTTCTTC. Variable domain in full (rest from reference TRBV7-3 and TRBJ2-1): GAGVSQTPSNKVTEKGKYVELRCDPISGHTALYWYRQSLGQGPEFLIYFQGTGAADDSGLPNDRFFAVRPEGSVSTLKIQRTERGDSAVYLCASSATGDSYNEQFFGPGTRLTVL.

The gene calls are TRBV18 and TRBJ2-2; tentative D call: TRBD2 (6 bases). CDR1 and CDR2 from the germline V gene are KGHSH and LQKENI. The CDR3 sequence is 18 residues long. V was pared by 0 bases and J by 3 bases, with 17 bases between. CDR3 residues: CASSPPKGMGGHTGELFF. CDR3 DNA: TGTGCCAGCTCACCACCTAAGGGGATGGGAGGTCACACCGGGGAGCTGTTTTTT.

CDR3 loop: CASSQGVWYEQFF. For the CDR3, the DNA is TGCGCCAGCAGCCAAGGGGTGTGGTATGAGCAGTTCTTC. V gene TRBV4-1 combines with J gene TRBJ2-1; D not certain. Germline V gene lookup returns CDR1 MGHRA and CDR2 YSYEKL. The CDR3 is 13 residues long. Between the trimmed V and J ends, which lost 1 base and 8 bases, there was a span of 9 bases.

The rearrangement links TRBV13 to TRBJ2-2; no reliable D call. There are 12 residues in the CDR3. The germline V gene has CDR1 PRHDT and CDR2 FYEKMQ (reference sequence). Deletions cut 5 bases from V and 7 bases from J, with 8 bases between. In nucleotides, the CDR3 is TGTGCCAGCAGCCTGCGCGGCGGGGAGCTGTTTTTT. Protein sequence: CASSLRGGELFF.

This sequence joins TRBV2 and TRBJ2-3, with D perhaps TRBD2 (6 bases). This CDR3 is built from 12 residues. Germline V gene lookup returns CDR1 SNHLY and CDR2 FYNNEI. Between the trimmed V and J ends, which lost 7 bases and 5 bases, there was a span of 10 bases. The CDR3 sequence: CASTRLGDTQYF. The CDR3 DNA reads TGTGCCAGCACCCGACTAGGAGATACGCAGTATTTT.

J is TRBJ1-6 and V is TRBV30; the D gene is possibly TRBD1 (5 bases). V lost 4 bases, J lost 9 bases, and 16 bases lay in between. The germline CDR1 and CDR2 sequences are GTSNPN and SVGIG (reference sequence). This CDR3 has 14 amino acids. DNA of the CDR3: TGTGCCTGGACCCGGGACTTGGGGGGTTCACCCCTCCACTTT. It is translated as CAWTRDLGGSPLHF.